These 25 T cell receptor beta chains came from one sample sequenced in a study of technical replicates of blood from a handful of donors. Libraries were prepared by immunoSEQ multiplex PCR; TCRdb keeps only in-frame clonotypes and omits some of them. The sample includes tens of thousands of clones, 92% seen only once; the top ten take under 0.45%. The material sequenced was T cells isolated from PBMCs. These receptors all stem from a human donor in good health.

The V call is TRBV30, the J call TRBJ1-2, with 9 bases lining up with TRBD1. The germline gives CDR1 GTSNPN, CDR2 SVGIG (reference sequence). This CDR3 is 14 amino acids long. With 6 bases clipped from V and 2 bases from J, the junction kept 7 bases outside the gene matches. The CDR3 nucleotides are TGTGCCTGTCCTTCTACAGGGGGCAACTATGGCTACACCTTC. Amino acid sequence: CACPSTGGNYGYTF.

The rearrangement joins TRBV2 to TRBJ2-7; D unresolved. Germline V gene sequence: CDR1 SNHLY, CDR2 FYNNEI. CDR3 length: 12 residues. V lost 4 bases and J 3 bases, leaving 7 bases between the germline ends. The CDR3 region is CASSVSYYEQYF. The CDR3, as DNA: TGTGCCAGCAGTGTCTCCTACTACGAGCAGTACTTC.

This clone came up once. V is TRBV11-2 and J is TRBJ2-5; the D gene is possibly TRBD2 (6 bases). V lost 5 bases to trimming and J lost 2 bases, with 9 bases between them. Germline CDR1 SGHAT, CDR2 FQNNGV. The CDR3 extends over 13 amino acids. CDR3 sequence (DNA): TGTGCCAGCAGCCGCGGGACTCAAGAGACCCAGTACTTC. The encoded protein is CASSRGTQETQYF.

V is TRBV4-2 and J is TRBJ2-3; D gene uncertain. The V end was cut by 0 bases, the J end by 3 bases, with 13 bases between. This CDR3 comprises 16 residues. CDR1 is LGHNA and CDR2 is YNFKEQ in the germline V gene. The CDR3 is CASSQDLAVRTDTQYF. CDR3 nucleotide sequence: TGTGCCAGCAGCCAAGATTTGGCGGTGAGGACAGATACGCAGTATTTT.

Here the CDR3 reads CASSLEWGDYGYTF. In nucleotides, the CDR3 is TGTGCCAGCAGCTTAGAATGGGGGGACTATGGCTACACCTTC. The V gene is TRBV7-9, the J gene TRBJ1-2; D is perhaps TRBD1 (5 bases). The CDR3 is 14 amino acids. The V end was cut by 1 base, the J end by 3 bases, with 9 bases between. The germline V gene has CDR1 SEHNR and CDR2 FQNEAQ (reference sequence).

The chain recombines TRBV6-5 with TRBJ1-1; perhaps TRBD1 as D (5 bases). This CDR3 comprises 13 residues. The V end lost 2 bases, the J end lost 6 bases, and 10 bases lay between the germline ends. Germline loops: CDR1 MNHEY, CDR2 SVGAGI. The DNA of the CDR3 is TGTGCCAGCAGTTACACAGGCTCCGCTGAAGCTTTCTTT. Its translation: CASSYTGSAEAFF.

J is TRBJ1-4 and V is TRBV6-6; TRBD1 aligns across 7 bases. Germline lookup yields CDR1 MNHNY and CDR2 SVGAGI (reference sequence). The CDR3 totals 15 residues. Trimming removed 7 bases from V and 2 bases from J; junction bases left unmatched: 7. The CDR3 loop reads CASIYRGTTNEKLFF. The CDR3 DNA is TGTGCCAGCATCTACAGGGGAACCACTAATGAAAAACTGTTTTTT.

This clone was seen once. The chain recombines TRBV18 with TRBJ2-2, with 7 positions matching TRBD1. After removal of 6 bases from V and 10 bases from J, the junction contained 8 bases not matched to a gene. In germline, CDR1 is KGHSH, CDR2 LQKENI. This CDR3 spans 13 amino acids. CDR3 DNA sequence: TGTGCCAGCTCCCAACAGGGGCTCACGGAGCTGTTTTTT. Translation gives CASSQQGLTELFF.

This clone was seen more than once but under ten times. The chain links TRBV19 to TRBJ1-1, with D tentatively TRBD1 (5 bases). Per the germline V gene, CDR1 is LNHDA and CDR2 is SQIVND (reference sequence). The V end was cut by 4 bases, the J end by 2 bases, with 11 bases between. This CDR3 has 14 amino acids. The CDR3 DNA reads TGTGCCAGTAGTAAAAGACAGCCCAACACTGAAGCTTTCTTT. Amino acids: CASSKRQPNTEAFF.

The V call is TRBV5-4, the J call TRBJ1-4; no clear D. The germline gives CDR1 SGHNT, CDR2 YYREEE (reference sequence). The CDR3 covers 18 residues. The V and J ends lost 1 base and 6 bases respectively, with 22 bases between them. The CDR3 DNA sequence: TGTGCCAGCAGCTTGTTTGGCGGATTTAGGTCACCTGATGAAAAACTGTTTTTT. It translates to CASSLFGGFRSPDEKLFF.

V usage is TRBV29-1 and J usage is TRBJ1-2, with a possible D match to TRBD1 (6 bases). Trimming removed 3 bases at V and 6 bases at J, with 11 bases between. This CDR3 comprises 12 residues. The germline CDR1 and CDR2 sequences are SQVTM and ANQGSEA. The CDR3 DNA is TGCAGCGTTGAGGCAGGGGCCCATGGCTACACCTTC. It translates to CSVEAGAHGYTF. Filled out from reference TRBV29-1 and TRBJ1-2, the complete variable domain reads SAVISQKPSRDICQRGTSLTIQCQVDSQVTMMFWYRQQPGQSLTLIATANQGSEATYESGFVIDKFPISRPNLTFSTLTVSNMSPEDSSIYLCSVEAGAHGYTFGSGTRLTVV.

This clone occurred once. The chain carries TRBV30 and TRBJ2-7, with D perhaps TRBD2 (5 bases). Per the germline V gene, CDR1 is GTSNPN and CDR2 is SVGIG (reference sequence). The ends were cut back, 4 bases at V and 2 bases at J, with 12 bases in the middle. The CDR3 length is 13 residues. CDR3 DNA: TGTGCCTGGACAGTAAGCGGCACCTACGAGCAGTACTTC. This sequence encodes CAWTVSGTYEQYF.

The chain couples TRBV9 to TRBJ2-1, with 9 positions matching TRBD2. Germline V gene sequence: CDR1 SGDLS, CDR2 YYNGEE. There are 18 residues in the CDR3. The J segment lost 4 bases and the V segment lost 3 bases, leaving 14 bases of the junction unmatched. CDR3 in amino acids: CASSAAYRPSGKYNEQFF. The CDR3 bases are TGTGCCAGCAGCGCCGCCTATAGACCTAGCGGGAAGTACAATGAGCAGTTCTTC.

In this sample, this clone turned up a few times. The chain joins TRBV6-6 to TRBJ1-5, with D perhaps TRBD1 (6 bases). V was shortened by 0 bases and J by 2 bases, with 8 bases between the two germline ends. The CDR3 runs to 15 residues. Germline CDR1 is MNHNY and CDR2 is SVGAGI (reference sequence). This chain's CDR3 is CASSYSGARNQPQHF. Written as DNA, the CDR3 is TGTGCCAGCAGTTACTCGGGGGCGCGCAATCAGCCCCAGCATTTT.

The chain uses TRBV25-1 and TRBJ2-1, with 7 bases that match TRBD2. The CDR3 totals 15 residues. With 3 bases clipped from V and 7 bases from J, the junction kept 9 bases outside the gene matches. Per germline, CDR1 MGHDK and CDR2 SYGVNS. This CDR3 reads CASSELREGPNEQFF. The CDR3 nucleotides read TGTGCCAGCAGTGAGCTCAGGGAGGGTCCGAATGAGCAGTTCTTC.

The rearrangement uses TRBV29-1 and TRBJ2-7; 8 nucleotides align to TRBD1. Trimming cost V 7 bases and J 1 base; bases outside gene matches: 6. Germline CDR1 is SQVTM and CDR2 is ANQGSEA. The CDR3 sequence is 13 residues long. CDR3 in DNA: TGCAGCGCAGGACAGGGCCTATCCTACGAGCAGTACTTC. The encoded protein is CSAGQGLSYEQYF.

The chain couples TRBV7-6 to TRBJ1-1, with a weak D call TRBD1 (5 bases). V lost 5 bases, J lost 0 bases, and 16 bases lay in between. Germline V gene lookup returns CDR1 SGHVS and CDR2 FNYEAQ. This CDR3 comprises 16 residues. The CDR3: CASSARQPIMNTEAFF. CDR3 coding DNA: TGTGCCAGCAGCGCCCGACAGCCGATAATGAACACTGAAGCTTTCTTT.

In nucleotides, the CDR3 is TGTGCCTGGAGTGTATTGACAGACACAGATACGCAGTATTTT. Amino acid sequence: CAWSVLTDTDTQYF. The chain is built from TRBV30 and TRBJ2-3; D is possibly TRBD1 (5 bases). This CDR3 has 14 amino acids. Germline loops: CDR1 GTSNPN, CDR2 SVGIG (reference sequence). V was shortened by 0 bases and J by 2 bases, with 9 bases between the two germline ends.

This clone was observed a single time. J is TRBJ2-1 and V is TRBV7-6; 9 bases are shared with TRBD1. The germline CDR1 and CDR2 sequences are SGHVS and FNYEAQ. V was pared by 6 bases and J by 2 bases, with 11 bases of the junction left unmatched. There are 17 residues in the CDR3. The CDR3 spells CASSPGTGTSTYNEQFF. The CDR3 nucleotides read TGTGCCAGCAGTCCCGGGACAGGGACGTCGACCTACAATGAGCAGTTCTTC.

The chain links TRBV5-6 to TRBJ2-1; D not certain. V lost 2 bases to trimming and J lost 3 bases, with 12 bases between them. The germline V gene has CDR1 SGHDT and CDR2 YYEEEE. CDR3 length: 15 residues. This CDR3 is CASSLVVTVYNEQFF. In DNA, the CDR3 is TGTGCCAGCAGCTTAGTAGTAACTGTCTACAATGAGCAGTTCTTC.

The CDR3 is CASSLSGREQYF. Here the CDR3 DNA reads TGTGCCAGCAGTTTATCGGGGCGGGAGCAGTACTTC. The chain employs TRBV27 and TRBJ2-7; possibly TRBD1 for D (5 bases). This CDR3 is 12 amino acids long. CDR1 MNHEY and CDR2 SMNVEV come from the germline V gene (reference sequence). V was trimmed by 0 bases and J by 7 bases, leaving 7 bases between them.

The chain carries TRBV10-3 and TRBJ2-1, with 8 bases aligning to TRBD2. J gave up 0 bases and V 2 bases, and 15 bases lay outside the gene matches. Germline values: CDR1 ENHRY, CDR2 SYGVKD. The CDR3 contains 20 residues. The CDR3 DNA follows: TGTGCCATCAGTGAGCCCATAACTAGCGGAAATACCTTCTCCTACAATGAGCAGTTCTTC. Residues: CAISEPITSGNTFSYNEQFF.

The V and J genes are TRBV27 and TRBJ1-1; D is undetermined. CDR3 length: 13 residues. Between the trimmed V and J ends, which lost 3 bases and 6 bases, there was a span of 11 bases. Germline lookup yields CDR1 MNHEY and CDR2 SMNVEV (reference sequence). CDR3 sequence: CASSFSSRAEAFF. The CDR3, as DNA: TGTGCCAGCAGTTTTTCTTCGAGAGCTGAAGCTTTCTTT.

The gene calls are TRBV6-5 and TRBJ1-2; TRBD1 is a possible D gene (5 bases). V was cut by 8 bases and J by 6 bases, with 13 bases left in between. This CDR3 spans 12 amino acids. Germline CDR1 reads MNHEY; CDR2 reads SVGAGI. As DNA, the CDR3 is TGTGCCAGCCACAGGTATACGGATGGCTACACCTTC. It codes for CASHRYTDGYTF.

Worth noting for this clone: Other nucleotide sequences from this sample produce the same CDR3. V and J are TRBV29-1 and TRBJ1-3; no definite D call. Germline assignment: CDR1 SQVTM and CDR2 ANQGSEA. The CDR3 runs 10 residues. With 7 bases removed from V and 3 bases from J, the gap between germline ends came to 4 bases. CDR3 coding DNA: TGCAGCGCAGTTGGAAACACCATATATTTT. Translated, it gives CSAVGNTIYF.